Following are 31 T cell receptor beta chains from one sample sequenced in a study of CD8+ T cells in alopecia areata. Following extraction, RNA underwent reverse transcription to cDNA, which served as the sequencing template. TCRdb's copy holds only in-frame clones and misses some; the assay was immunoSEQ multiplex PCR. The sample includes about 200,000 clones, 55% to 70% of them seen just once. Treatment: oral pan-JAK inhibitor, 5-10 mg twice daily. The source material was CD4+ T cells sorted from blood, sampled at week 24, from a patient treated with tofacitinib. Receptors originate from a human donor with alopecia areata.

The rearrangement links TRBV7-2 to TRBJ1-1; 8 positions agree with TRBD1. J was trimmed by 4 bases and V by 3 bases; bases with no gene match: 1. The germline V gene has CDR1 SGHTA and CDR2 FQGNSA. This CDR3 spans 13 amino acids. CDR3 bases: TGTGCCAGCAGCTTGACAGGGGCCACTGAAGCTTTCTTT. It encodes CASSLTGATEAFF.

The DNA for the CDR3 is TGTGCCAGCAGCCCTAGCGGGTCCTACAATGAGCAGTTCTTC. Translated, it gives CASSPSGSYNEQFF. The chain combines TRBV7-3 with TRBJ2-1, with 8 bases aligning to TRBD2. The germline V gene encodes CDR1 SGHTA and CDR2 FQGTGA. V trimming: 5 bases; J trimming: 1 base; junction bases outside the gene matches: 1. The CDR3 contains 14 residues.

This chain joins TRBV5-1 and TRBJ1-1; D is undetermined. CDR3 length: 13 amino acids. V gave up 1 base and J gave up 4 bases, with 8 bases separating them. Germline V gene lookup returns CDR1 SGHRS and CDR2 YFSETQ. CDR3 coding DNA: TGCGCCAGCAGCTTGATAGGCGGCACTGAAGCTTTCTTT. Translating it yields CASSLIGGTEAFF.

V usage is TRBV18 and J usage is TRBJ1-1, with D possibly being TRBD1 (6 bases). Germline-derived CDR1 and CDR2 are KGHSH and LQKENI. Trimming removed 6 bases at V and 1 base at J, with 18 bases between. The CDR3 is 16 amino acids. CDR3 bases: TGTGCCAGCTCTTACAGGGTCGGGGGAGCGAACACTGAAGCTTTCTTT. Its protein product is CASSYRVGGANTEAFF.

This chain uses TRBV30 with TRBJ2-5; either TRBD1 or TRBD2 may supply D (5 bases each). Trimming pared 3 bases from V and 4 bases from J, leaving 15 bases between. This CDR3 has 14 amino acids. Germline V lookup: CDR1 GTSNPN, CDR2 SVGIG (reference sequence). The chain's CDR3 is CAWRITGGRETQYF. The CDR3 nucleotides read TGTGCCTGGAGAATCACAGGCGGGCGAGAGACCCAGTACTTC. The full variable domain, with the rest looked up from reference TRBV30 and TRBJ2-5, is SQTIHQWPATLVQPVGSPLSLECTVEGTSNPNLYWYRQAAGRGLQLLFYSVGIGQISSEVPQNLSASRPQDRQFILSSKKLLLSDSGFYLCAWRITGGRETQYFGPGTRLLVL.

This chain joins TRBV7-2 and TRBJ2-7; 11 bases map to TRBD2. Per the germline V gene, CDR1 is SGHTA and CDR2 is FQGNSA. The CDR3 covers 12 residues. J was trimmed by 5 bases and V by 6 bases; bases with no gene match: 0. The CDR3 region has the DNA TGTGCCAGCAGGGGACTAGCGGACGAGCAGTACTTC. Its protein is CASRGLADEQYF.

CDR3 coding DNA: TGTGCCAGCAGTTCCGTAGGGGGAGGCATTCAGTACTTC. This encodes CASSSVGGGIQYF. V usage is TRBV6-1 and J usage is TRBJ2-4; D may match TRBD1 or TRBD2 (6 bases each). The CDR3 has 13 amino acids. V lost 5 bases to trimming and J lost 9 bases, with 14 bases between them. Germline CDR1 is MNHNS and CDR2 is SASEGT.

This clone appeared a single time. V is TRBV7-6 and J is TRBJ2-7; no definite D call. The CDR3 sequence is 13 residues long. V was cut by 1 base and J by 5 bases, with 9 bases left in between. Germline V gene sequence: CDR1 SGHVS, CDR2 FNYEAQ. The CDR3 spells CASSLVSDDEQYF. The CDR3 DNA follows: TGTGCCAGCAGCTTAGTTTCCGACGACGAGCAGTACTTC. Together with reference TRBV7-6 and TRBJ2-7, the CDR3 gives the full variable domain: GAGVSQSPRYKVTKRGQDVALRCDPISGHVSLYWYRQALGQGPEFLTYFNYEAQQDKSGLPNDRFSAERPEGSISTLTIQRTEQRDSAMYRCASSLVSDDEQYFGPGTRLTVT.

This chain links TRBV5-1 with TRBJ2-1, with 7 bases lining up with TRBD2. The CDR3 has 16 residues. V was pared by 0 bases and J by 5 bases, with 8 bases of the junction left unmatched. Germline CDR1 and CDR2: SGHRS and YFSETQ. CDR3: CASSLGFGTTDNEQFF. The DNA of the CDR3 is TGCGCCAGCAGCTTGGGATTTGGGACTACCGACAATGAGCAGTTCTTC.

A few counts support this clone. V usage is TRBV5-1 and J usage is TRBJ2-2, with D perhaps assigned TRBD1 or TRBD2 (6 bases each). This CDR3 has 14 amino acids. V lost 2 bases and J lost 9, with 14 bases in between. The germline gives CDR1 SGHRS, CDR2 YFSETQ. The DNA of the CDR3 is TGCGCCAGCAGCTTACCCACGGGGGCCCGGGAGCTGTTTTTT. It codes for CASSLPTGARELFF. The full variable domain, with the rest looked up from reference TRBV5-1 and TRBJ2-2, is KAGVTQTPRYLIKTRGQQVTLSCSPISGHRSVSWYQQTPGQGLQFLFEYFSETQRNKGNFPGRFSGRQFSNSRSEMNVSTLELGDSALYLCASSLPTGARELFFGEGSRLTVL.

The chain links TRBV7-2 to TRBJ2-5, with D hard to call. V lost 7 bases and J lost 3, with 6 bases in between. The CDR3 is 11 amino acids. Germline lookup yields CDR1 SGHTA and CDR2 FQGNSA. The CDR3 is CASNKEETQYF. In nucleotides, the CDR3 is TGTGCCAGCAACAAAGAAGAGACCCAGTACTTC.

The rearrangement uses TRBV5-1 and TRBJ1-1, with 8 bases fitting TRBD1. Germline V gene sequence: CDR1 SGHRS, CDR2 YFSETQ. V shed 2 bases and J 5 bases; nucleotides not matched to a gene: 8. This CDR3 has 15 amino acids. Here the CDR3 DNA reads TGCGCCAGCAGCTTCCTCGGACAGGGAGGGACTGAAGCTTTCTTT. It codes for CASSFLGQGGTEAFF.

This clone was detected only a few times. The rearrangement links TRBV29-1 to TRBJ2-2; either TRBD1 or TRBD2 may supply D (5 bases each). The ends were cut back, 7 bases at V and 6 bases at J, with 18 bases in the middle. The CDR3 has 14 residues. Per the germline V gene, CDR1 is SQVTM and CDR2 is ANQGSEA. The CDR3 protein is CSATSRGPAGELFF. The CDR3 region has the DNA TGCAGCGCCACAAGTAGGGGACCTGCCGGGGAGCTGTTTTTT.

The CDR3 DNA reads TGTGCCAGCAGAGGCGGGAGCACAGATACGCAGTATTTT. Residues: CASRGGSTDTQYF. This chain uses TRBV27 with TRBJ2-3, with TRBD2 as a possible D gene (5 bases). CDR3 size: 13 residues. Per the germline V gene, CDR1 is MNHEY and CDR2 is SMNVEV (reference sequence). Trimming left V 6 bases short and J 0 bases short, with 7 bases between.

This clone showed up just a few times. The J gene is TRBJ2-2, the V gene TRBV5-1, with a possible D match to TRBD2 (6 bases). The CDR3 spans 15 residues. Deletions cut 4 bases from V and 4 bases from J, with 14 bases between. Looked up from germline, CDR1 is SGHRS and CDR2 is YFSETQ. As DNA, the CDR3 is TGCGCCAGCAGCCAGCGGGCGTTGGGCACCGGGGAGCTGTTTTTT. This encodes CASSQRALGTGELFF.

For this clone: The junction departs from germline at one end; a sequencing error may be responsible. The V and J genes are TRBV20-1 and TRBJ2-7; D gene ambiguous. This CDR3 region has 9 residues. In germline, CDR1 is DFQATT, CDR2 SNEGSKA (reference sequence). The CDR3 coding sequence is TGCAGTGCTCCACCGGTCCCCCTCTTC. Amino acids: CSAPPVPLF.

This clone was observed a few times. The chain has TRBV10-3 and TRBJ2-7; tentatively, D is TRBD2 (5 bases). Germline CDR1 reads ENHRY; CDR2 reads SYGVKD. The ends were cut back, 3 bases at V and 1 base at J, with 16 bases in the middle. This CDR3 is 16 amino acids long. For the CDR3, the DNA is TGTGCCATCAGTGAAGCGGAGTTGGTAGAGTCCTACGAGCAGTACTTC. It codes for CAISEAELVESYEQYF.

This clone occurred a few times. The chain links TRBV5-1 to TRBJ2-1; TRBD2 might be the D (6 bases). Trimming took off 3 bases at V and 9 bases at J, with 19 bases between the two ends. From germline, CDR1 is SGHRS and CDR2 YFSETQ. The CDR3 totals 15 residues. This CDR3 is CASSSTPTSKSEQFF. As DNA, the CDR3 is TGCGCCAGCAGCTCGACCCCGACTAGTAAAAGTGAGCAGTTCTTC.

The genes are TRBV4-3 and TRBJ1-6; D not certain. The CDR3 consists of 16 residues. The ends were cut back, 4 bases at V and 5 bases at J, with 15 bases in the middle. Germline assignment: CDR1 LGHNA and CDR2 YSLEER. The CDR3 region has the DNA TGCGCCAGCAGCCCTATCCTGGGTCCGGATAATTCACCCCTCCACTTT. Translated: CASSPILGPDNSPLHF.

With respect to this clone: One end of the junction varies from germline; a read error may be responsible. J is TRBJ2-7 and V is TRBV5-4; TRBD1 matches 8 bases. Per germline, CDR1 SGHNT and CDR2 YYREEE (reference sequence). CDR3 size: 15 residues. CDR3: CASSQGTGSSYEQYF. The CDR3, as DNA: TGCGCCAGCAGCCAAGGGACAGGAAGCTCCTACGAGCAGTACTTC. The entire variable domain, with the rest obtained from reference TRBV5-4 and TRBJ2-7, is as follows: ETGVTQSPTHLIKTRGQQVTLRCSSQSGHNTVSWYQQALGQGPQFIFQYYREEENGRGNFPPRFSGLQFPNYSSELNVNALELDDSALYLCASSQGTGSSYEQYFGPGTRLTVT.

The chain has TRBV4-1 and TRBJ2-4, with TRBD2 matching 9 bases. V trimming: 0 bases; J trimming: 5 bases; junction bases outside the gene matches: 11. In germline, CDR1 is MGHRA, CDR2 YSYEKL. The CDR3 consists of 18 residues. CDR3: CASSQESSTSGSENIQYF. The DNA of the CDR3 is TGCGCCAGCAGCCAAGAGTCTAGTACTAGCGGGTCGGAAAACATTCAGTACTTC.

V and J are TRBV20-1 and TRBJ1-1; TRBD1 might be the D (5 bases). Germline CDR1 and CDR2: DFQATT and SNEGSKA (reference sequence). This CDR3 contains 11 residues. With 3 bases removed from V and 10 bases from J, the gap between germline ends came to 12 bases. CDR3 sequence reads: CSARGPEGAFF. CDR3 sequence (DNA): TGCAGTGCTAGGGGGCCCGAGGGAGCTTTCTTT.

V gene TRBV25-1 combines with J gene TRBJ2-3; D not resolved. Trimming cost V 2 bases and J 6 bases, with 9 bases left between them. The CDR3 is made up of 13 amino acids. From germline, CDR1 is MGHDK and CDR2 SYGVNS. CDR3 DNA: TGTGCCAGCAGTGAAAAGAGTCAGGATACGCAGTATTTT. Translation gives CASSEKSQDTQYF. Together with reference TRBV25-1 and TRBJ2-3, the CDR3 gives the full variable domain: EADIYQTPRYLVIGTGKKITLECSQTMGHDKMYWYQQDPGMELHLIHYSYGVNSTEKGDLSSESTVSRIRTEHFPLTLESARPSHTSQYLCASSEKSQDTQYFGPGTRLTVL.

There are many counts of this clone. The rearrangement joins TRBV5-6 to TRBJ2-4; the D call may be TRBD1 or TRBD2 (7 bases each). V was trimmed by 1 base and J by 8 bases, leaving 13 bases between them. The CDR3 is made up of 14 amino acids. CDR1 SGHDT and CDR2 YYEEEE come from the germline V gene. CDR3 amino acids: CASSLRQGGDIQYF. The CDR3 bases are TGTGCCAGCAGCTTGAGACAGGGAGGGGACATTCAGTACTTC.

This sequence joins TRBV29-1 and TRBJ1-1, with 9 bases lining up with TRBD1. The V segment lost 7 bases and the J segment 5 bases; nucleotides outside the gene matches: 11. Germline values: CDR1 SQVTM, CDR2 ANQGSEA. This CDR3 is built from 14 residues. CDR3 sequence: CSARQGEVVTEAFF. Here the CDR3 DNA reads TGCAGCGCCCGACAGGGGGAGGTAGTAACTGAAGCTTTCTTT.

This clone was detected only a few times. CDR3 DNA sequence: TGCGCCAGCAGCCGGGACAGGGATGGCTACACCTTC. Translated, it gives CASSRDRDGYTF. This sequence joins TRBV4-3 and TRBJ1-2; 9 nucleotides agree with TRBD1. The CDR3 has 12 amino acids. J was trimmed by 6 bases and V by 4 bases; bases with no gene match: 0. From germline, CDR1 is LGHNA and CDR2 YSLEER.

The chain has TRBV4-1 and TRBJ1-1; 8 bases fit TRBD1. The CDR3 consists of 19 residues. The junction had 12 bases not matched to a gene; V was cut back by 0 bases and J by 0 bases. CDR1 and CDR2 (germline): MGHRA, YSYEKL. The CDR3 coding sequence is TGCGCCAGCAGCCAAGAGGACCGGCTCAGGGGGCGGGTGAACACTGAAGCTTTCTTT. Its translation is CASSQEDRLRGRVNTEAFF.

The chain has TRBV29-1 and TRBJ2-3; 9 nucleotides align to TRBD2. CDR3 length: 16 amino acids. In germline, CDR1 is SQVTM, CDR2 ANQGSEA. After removal of 4 bases from V and 0 bases from J, the junction contained 8 bases not matched to a gene. CDR3 nucleotides: TGCAGCGTTGGAGCGGGAGGTAGAATTAGCACAGATACGCAGTATTTT. Its protein is CSVGAGGRISTDTQYF.

This chain uses TRBV28 with TRBJ1-1, with D hard to call. Germline V lookup: CDR1 MDHEN, CDR2 SYDVKM. The V and J ends lost 4 bases and 4 bases respectively, with 16 bases between them. The CDR3 contains 15 residues. The CDR3 spells CASSSLLGLGTEAFF. CDR3 DNA: TGTGCCAGCAGTTCCCTCCTCGGGTTGGGCACTGAAGCTTTCTTT. The variable domain in full, with the rest retrieved from reference TRBV28 and TRBJ1-1, is DVKVTQSSRYLVKRTGEKVFLECVQDMDHENMFWYRQDPGLGLRLIYFSYDVKMKEKGDIPEGYSVSREKKERFSLILESASTNQTSMYLCASSSLLGLGTEAFFGQGTRLTVV.

A single count supports this clone. This chain connects TRBV13 to TRBJ1-5; TRBD1 aligns across 8 bases. Germline CDR1 is PRHDT and CDR2 is FYEKMQ (reference sequence). Trimming took 0 bases from V and 1 from J; bases not matched to a gene: 5. The CDR3 runs 17 residues. The CDR3 loop is CASSLGTGGRSNQPQHF. CDR3 in DNA: TGTGCCAGCAGCTTAGGCACAGGGGGAAGGAGCAATCAGCCCCAGCATTTT.

The gene calls are TRBV30 and TRBJ2-7; either TRBD1 or TRBD2 may fit D (5 bases each). Trimming pared 5 bases from V and 6 bases from J, leaving 32 bases between. From germline, CDR1 is GTSNPN and CDR2 SVGIG (reference sequence). This CDR3 has 18 amino acids. CDR3 protein: CAWSSLGVGSPRVREQYF. The CDR3 coding sequence is TGTGCCTGGTCATCCCTGGGGGTAGGGTCTCCTCGGGTCCGCGAGCAGTACTTC.